The 4 T cell receptor beta chains below all came from one sample that was sequenced in a study of tumor-infiltrating lymphocytes in primary liver carcinoma (dated by TCRdb to the late 2010s). The sequencing machine was an Illumina HiSeq 2500. Using a constant-region primer and ProtoScript II reverse transcriptase, TCRbeta-specific cDNA was reverse-transcribed from approximately 0.5 ug total RNA. The TCRbeta libraries were prepared through three rounds of nested multiplex PCR following a slightly modified ARM-PCR procedure. Each of the first two PCR rounds ran for about 10 cycles and used multiplex TRBV1-TRBV30 forward primers together with a Cbeta reverse primer. TCRdb ran its own pipeline on the public reads, namely fastp trimming at Q25 and MiXCR clone calling, and kept in-frame beta chains. Merged by CDR3 protein, the rows form single entries marked with the most common genes and DNA. The sample table contains 300,000 to 350,000 distinct CDR3 sequences; only one count was recorded for less than 65% of them. The ten largest make up 6.5% of the sample.

RNA from unsorted whole blood was extracted with TRIzol reagent, and germline DNA was obtained with the DNeasy Blood & Tissue kit. Sample: peripheral blood. The receptors derive from a man aged 35-49 years with primary liver carcinoma and hepatitis B virus infection.

This clonotype showed up just a few times. Relative to the germline gene, one junction end is altered; a read error may explain this. The chain combines TRBV12-3 or TRBV12-4 with TRBJ1-6; tentatively, D is TRBD1 (5 bases). This CDR3 is 15 amino acids long. The CDR3 spells CASSLVGGSNPPLHF. CDR3 in DNA: TGTGCCAGCAGTTTAGTTGGGGGTTCTAATCCACCCCTCCACTTT.

The V and J genes are TRBV28 and TRBJ1-2, with 7 bases matching TRBD1. The germline V gene encodes CDR1 MDHEN and CDR2 SYDVKM. This CDR3 spans 14 amino acids. The ends lost 8 bases at V and 6 bases at J; junction bases unmatched: 12. Here the CDR3 reads CASGRGQRANGYTF. The CDR3 bases are TGTGCCAGCGGACGGGGACAGCGGGCTAATGGCTACACCTTC.

About this clonotype itself: A much larger clone is a single base away; this may be a read error. The rearrangement links TRBV6-5 to TRBJ1-1, with TRBD1 as a possible D gene (6 bases). The germline gives CDR1 MNHEY, CDR2 SVGAGI. This CDR3 region has 16 residues. CDR3 coding DNA: TGTGCCAGCAGTCGCACTGCCGGGACAAAGAGGGCTGAAGTTTTCTTT. As protein: CASSRTAGTKRAEVFF.

The sample holds many counts of this clonotype. This chain connects TRBV4-1 to TRBJ2-3, with D perhaps given as TRBD1 or TRBD2 (5 bases each). Germline values: CDR1 MGHRA, CDR2 YSYEKL. The V gene lost 0 bases and the J gene lost 0 bases, with 13 bases spanning the gap. This CDR3 is 17 amino acids long. The CDR3 loop reads CASSQDGTGSSTDTQYF. In DNA, the CDR3 is TGCGCCAGCAGCCAAGACGGGACGGGATCTAGCACAGATACGCAGTATTTT.